A single sample gave rise to the 16 T cell receptor beta chains below, sequenced in a study of Ad26.COV2.S vaccination and SARS-CoV-2 variants. Some clones are missing from TCRdb's copy, which holds only in-frame ones; the method was immunoSEQ multiplex PCR. The sample includes roughly 460,000 clones, 89% seen only once; the top ten take around 1.6%. Indicated treatment: about 20 received Ad26.COV2.S at low or high dose, single or two shots; about 5 received placebo; per-sample allocation not given. Day 63 after the first injection of vaccine or placebo was the sampling time. This material consisted of peripheral blood, taken in a trial of Ad26.COV2.S vaccine versus placebo. These receptor sequences come from a person between 18 and 60 years old who received the Ad26.COV2.S COVID-19 vaccine or a placebo.

The CDR3 coding sequence is TGCGCCAGCAGCTTGGGCAGGGGGACCCACGAGCAGTACTTC. It translates to CASSLGRGTHEQYF. This chain connects TRBV5-1 to TRBJ2-7; 7 bases agree with TRBD1. The CDR3 covers 14 residues. Germline V gives CDR1 SGHRS, CDR2 YFSETQ. After removal of 0 bases from V and 5 bases from J, the junction contained 5 bases not matched to a gene.

This chain uses TRBV5-5 with TRBJ2-3; possible D gene TRBD1, 6 bases. The CDR3 has 18 amino acids. Trimming stripped 0 bases from V and 0 bases from J, with 17 bases between. Germline assignment: CDR1 SGHKS and CDR2 YYEKEE (reference sequence). CDR3 loop: CASSLVRNRVASTDTQYF. The CDR3 DNA sequence: TGTGCCAGCAGCTTGGTGAGAAACAGGGTGGCGAGCACAGATACGCAGTATTTT.

In this sample, this clone turned up once. J is TRBJ2-4 and V is TRBV6-4, with D possibly being TRBD1 (6 bases). This CDR3 has 15 amino acids. CDR1 is MRHNA and CDR2 is SNTAGT in the germline V gene. V was cut by 3 bases and J by 0 bases, with 9 bases left in between. In DNA, the CDR3 is TGTGCCAGCAGTGAACAACAGGGAGCCAAAAACATTCAGTACTTC. Its protein product is CASSEQQGAKNIQYF.

The chain links TRBV21-1 to TRBJ2-7. TRBV21-1 is classified as a pseudogene. The CDR3 extends over 18 amino acids. The CDR3 nucleotides are TGTGCCAGCAGCACAATAGACAAGGTCCGAAGGAGCTCCTACGAGCAGTACTTC. The encoded protein is CASSTIDKVRRSSYEQYF.

The gene calls are TRBV15 and TRBJ2-7, with TRBD2 identical over 7 bases. V gave up 3 bases and J gave up 5 bases; unmatched junction bases: 4. The CDR3 covers 13 residues. CDR1 and CDR2 from the germline V gene are LNHNV and YYDKDF (reference sequence). The CDR3 DNA follows: TGTGCCACCAGCAGGGGGAGGGGACACGAGCAGTACTTC. It translates to CATSRGRGHEQYF.

A word on this clone: A read error may account for a junction end that differs from germline. The J gene is TRBJ2-6, the V gene TRBV7-7; D is unresolved. The CDR3 has 16 residues. Germline lookup yields CDR1 SSHAT and CDR2 FNYEAQ (reference sequence). CDR3 DNA: TGTGCTAGCAGCCCCTTTATCGTTGGGGGGGCCAACGTCCTGACTTTC. Its translation: CASSPFIVGGANVLTF.

The V call is TRBV5-5, the J call TRBJ2-7; D is undetermined. This CDR3 contains 11 residues. CDR1 SGHKS and CDR2 YYEKEE come from the germline V gene (reference sequence). The germline V and J ends were trimmed by 2 bases and 6 bases, with 6 bases remaining between them. The CDR3 spells CASSFSFEQYF. CDR3 bases: TGTGCCAGCAGCTTCTCATTCGAGCAGTACTTC.

This clone was seen a single time. In DNA form, the CDR3 reads TGTGCCAGCAGCCGACAGAAGAACTATGGCTACACCTTC. Its protein product is CASSRQKNYGYTF. This chain joins TRBV14 and TRBJ1-2; D perhaps matches TRBD1 (5 bases). This CDR3 spans 13 amino acids. Germline CDR1 is SGHDN and CDR2 is FVKESK. V was shortened by 4 bases and J by 2 bases, with 8 bases between the two germline ends.

The chain has TRBV7-2 and TRBJ2-6; D gene ambiguous. The germline V gene has CDR1 SGHTA and CDR2 FQGNSA. The CDR3 length is 14 residues. V was clipped by 4 bases and J by 0 bases, with 4 bases between them. The CDR3 DNA reads TGTGCCAGCAGCTCGTACTCTGGGGCCAACGTCCTGACTTTC. As protein: CASSSYSGANVLTF. Full variable domain (missing parts from reference TRBV7-2 and TRBJ2-6): GAGVSQSPSNKVTEKGKDVELRCDPISGHTALYWYRQSLGQGLEFLIYFQGNSAPDKSGLPSDRFSAERTGGSVSTLTIQRTQQEDSAVYLCASSSYSGANVLTFGAGSRLTVL.

This clone was seen a single time. The chain employs TRBV2 and TRBJ1-1, with D possibly being TRBD1 (6 bases). Trimming took 4 bases from V and 7 from J, leaving 10 bases between them. Per the germline V gene, CDR1 is SNHLY and CDR2 is FYNNEI. This CDR3 is built from 12 residues. The CDR3 bases are TGTGCCAGCAGTGCATACAGGGTTGAAGCTTTCTTT. This codes for CASSAYRVEAFF.

This chain joins TRBV28 and TRBJ2-7; 7 bases fit TRBD1. The CDR3 spans 14 residues. CDR1 MDHEN and CDR2 SYDVKM come from the germline V gene. V lost 5 bases and J lost 6; bases outside the gene matches: 10. The CDR3 sequence: CASSRRTGFSEQYF. As DNA, the CDR3 is TGTGCCAGCAGTCGGCGGACAGGTTTTTCCGAGCAGTACTTC.

The chain links TRBV7-2 to TRBJ2-7; D may be TRBD2 (6 bases). The germline CDR1 and CDR2 sequences are SGHTA and FQGNSA. V shed 2 bases and J shed 0 bases, with 11 bases lying between them. This CDR3 spans 15 amino acids. The CDR3 DNA reads as TGTGCCAGCAGCTTAAGGGATAGCGGCTCCTACGAGCAGTACTTC. As protein: CASSLRDSGSYEQYF.

The chain has TRBV5-1 and TRBJ2-2, with D unresolved. Trimming took off 2 bases at V and 1 base at J, with 6 bases between the two ends. The CDR3 consists of 14 residues. CDR1 and CDR2 from the germline V gene are SGHRS and YFSETQ. CDR3 sequence: CASSFLGNTGELFF. The CDR3 DNA reads as TGCGCCAGCAGCTTTCTCGGGAACACCGGGGAGCTGTTTTTT.

V usage is TRBV18 and J usage is TRBJ2-1, with D perhaps matching TRBD2 (6 bases). The V gene lost 2 bases and the J gene lost 9 bases, with 17 bases spanning the gap. Germline CDR1 reads KGHSH; CDR2 reads LQKENI. This CDR3 has 15 amino acids. The chain's CDR3 is CASSPNLAGGTEQFF. The CDR3 DNA reads as TGTGCCAGCTCACCAAATCTTGCCGGGGGTACTGAGCAGTTCTTC.

The V call is TRBV13, the J call TRBJ2-1; 10 bases align to TRBD1. CDR1 is PRHDT, CDR2 FYEKMQ, per germline (reference sequence). The CDR3 is 14 amino acids. J gave up 7 bases and V 9 bases, and 9 bases lay outside the gene matches. CDR3 amino acids: CASPGTGDRNEQFF. CDR3 bases: TGTGCCAGTCCCGGGACAGGGGATAGGAATGAGCAGTTCTTC.

The chain joins TRBV9 to TRBJ2-1; unclear D gene. This CDR3 has 15 amino acids. Germline V CDR1 and CDR2: SGDLS, YYNGEE. The V end was cut by 3 bases, the J end by 8 bases, with 18 bases between. The DNA of the CDR3 is TGTGCCAGCAGCGGAGGACCAAGAGGTCGCTATGAGCAGTTCTTC. This encodes CASSGGPRGRYEQFF.